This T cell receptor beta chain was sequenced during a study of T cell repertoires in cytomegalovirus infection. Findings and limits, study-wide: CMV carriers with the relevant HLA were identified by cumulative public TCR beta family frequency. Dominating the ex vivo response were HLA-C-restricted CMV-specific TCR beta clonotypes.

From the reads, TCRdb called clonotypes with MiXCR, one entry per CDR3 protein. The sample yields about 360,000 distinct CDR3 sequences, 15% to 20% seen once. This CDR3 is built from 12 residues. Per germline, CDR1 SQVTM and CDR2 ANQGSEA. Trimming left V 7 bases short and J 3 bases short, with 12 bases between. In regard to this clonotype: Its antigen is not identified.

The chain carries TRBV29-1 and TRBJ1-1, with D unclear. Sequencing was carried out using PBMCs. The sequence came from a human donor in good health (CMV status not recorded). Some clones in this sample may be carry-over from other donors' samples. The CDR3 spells CSAWPGDTEAFF. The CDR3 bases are TGCAGCGCGTGGCCTGGGGACACTGAAGCTTTCTTT. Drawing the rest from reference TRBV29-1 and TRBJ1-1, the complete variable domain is SAVISQKPSRDICQRGTSLTIQCQVDSQVTMMFWYRQQPGQSLTLIATANQGSEATYESGFVIDKFPISRPNLTFSTLTVSNMSPEDSSIYLCSAWPGDTEAFFGQGTRLTVV.